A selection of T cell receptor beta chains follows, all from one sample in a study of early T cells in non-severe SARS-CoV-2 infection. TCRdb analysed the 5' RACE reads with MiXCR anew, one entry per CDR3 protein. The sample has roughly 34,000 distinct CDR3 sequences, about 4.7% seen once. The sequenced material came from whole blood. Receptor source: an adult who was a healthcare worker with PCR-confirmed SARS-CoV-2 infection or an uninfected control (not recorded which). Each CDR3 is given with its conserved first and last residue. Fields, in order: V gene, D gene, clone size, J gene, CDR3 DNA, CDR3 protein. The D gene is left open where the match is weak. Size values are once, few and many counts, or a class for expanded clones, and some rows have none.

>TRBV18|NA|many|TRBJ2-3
TGTGCCAGCTCGCCGAATCGCGGGAGCACAGATACGCAGTATTTT
CASSPNRGSTDTQYF
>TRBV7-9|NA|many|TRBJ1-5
TGTGCCAGCAGCTTAGACGGGAATCAGCCCCAGCATTTT
CASSLDGNQPQHF
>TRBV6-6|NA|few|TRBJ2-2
TGTGCCAGCAGCCCGACCGGGGCCGGCACCGGGGAGCTGTTTTTT
CASSPTGAGTGELFF
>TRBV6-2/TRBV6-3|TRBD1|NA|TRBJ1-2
TGTGCCAGCAGTTCCGCCGGGACAGGGGGCTATGGCTACACCTTC
CASSSAGTGGYGYTF
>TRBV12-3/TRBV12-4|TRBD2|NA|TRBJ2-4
TGTGCCAGCAGTTTCCAGCGGGGGGGCGGGTACATTCAGTACTTC
CASSFQRGGGYIQYF
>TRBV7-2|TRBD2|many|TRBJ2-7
TGTGCCAGCAGCTTAGCGGGGGGGAGCTCCTACGAGCAGTACTTC
CASSLAGGSSYEQYF
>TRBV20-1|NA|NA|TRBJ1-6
TGCAGTGCAAGGAGGGTTGCTCTGGGTAATTCACCCCTCCACTTT
CSARRVALGNSPLHF
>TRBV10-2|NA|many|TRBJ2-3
TGCGCCAGCAGTGAGTTTTCCACAGATACGCAGTATTTT
CASSEFSTDTQYF
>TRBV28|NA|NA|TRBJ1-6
TGTGCCAGCCACGGGGCAAGCTCCTATAATTCACCCCTCCACTTT
CASHGASSYNSPLHF
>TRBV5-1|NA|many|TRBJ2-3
TGCGCCAGCAGCCTACCGGGAGATACGCAGTATTTT
CASSLPGDTQYF
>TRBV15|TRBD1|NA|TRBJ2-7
TGTGCCACCAGCAGAGATTACGGGGACAGGGCCTACGAGCAGTACTTC
CATSRDYGDRAYEQYF
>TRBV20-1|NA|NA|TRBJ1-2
TGCAGTGCTAGAAGCCTGGGGTCTGGCTACACCTTC
CSARSLGSGYTF
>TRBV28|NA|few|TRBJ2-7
TGTGCCAGCAGTTTCAGGGAATACGAGCAGTACTTC
CASSFREYEQYF